The 19 T cell receptor beta chains listed next were all sequenced from one sample in a study of T-cell memory formation after mild COVID-19. TCRdb reprocessed the 5' RACE reads via MiXCR and lists one record per CDR3 protein. The sample has 100,000 to 130,000 distinct CDR3 sequences; about an eighth are singletons. The sample was PBMCs or a T cell subset sorted from them (not recorded which). Receptors were obtained from a man between 18 and 29 years old who had mild COVID-19 (a few samples of this study predate the infection). Cell type and time point are not known.

J is TRBJ1-1 and V is TRBV6-5; perhaps TRBD1 as D (5 bases). Germline V lookup: CDR1 MNHEY, CDR2 SVGAGI. Trimming cost V 8 bases and J 4 bases, with 8 bases left between them. The CDR3 has 11 amino acids. The DNA for the CDR3 is TGTGCCAGCGGACAAATCACTGAAGCTTTCTTT. Translation gives CASGQITEAFF.

The V call is TRBV6-5, the J call TRBJ2-1; no firm D call. Germline-derived CDR1 and CDR2 are MNHEY and SVGAGI. The V gene lost 0 bases and the J gene lost 7 bases, with 7 bases spanning the gap. The CDR3 extends over 13 amino acids. The CDR3 here is CASSYSALNEQFF. CDR3 sequence (DNA): TGTGCCAGCAGTTACTCCGCACTTAATGAGCAGTTCTTC.

This clonotype has a handful of counts. The chain joins TRBV18 to TRBJ2-7; possibly TRBD1 for D (5 bases). CDR3 size: 13 residues. Germline V lookup: CDR1 KGHSH, CDR2 LQKENI. V was clipped by 3 bases and J by 5 bases, with 11 bases between them. CDR3 bases: TGTGCCAGCTCACCGTCAGGGAAGAACGAGCAGTACGTC. Its protein is CASSPSGKNEQYV.

Only a few counts were recorded for this clonotype. The genes are TRBV7-9 and TRBJ1-1; D not resolved. The CDR3 runs to 12 residues. V was cut by 5 bases and J by 9 bases, with 13 bases left in between. Germline-derived CDR1 and CDR2 are SEHNR and FQNEAQ (reference sequence). The CDR3 region is CASSPAIGKAFF. DNA for the CDR3: TGTGCCAGCAGCCCAGCGATTGGAAAAGCTTTCTTT.

This chain links TRBV12-3 or TRBV12-4 with TRBJ1-2; D is unclear. V was cut by 2 bases and J by 8 bases, with 12 bases left in between. The CDR3 sequence is 13 residues long. As DNA, the CDR3 is TGTGCCAGCAGTTTATCGTGGGATGAAGGCTACACCTTC. Encoded protein: CASSLSWDEGYTF.

There are a few counts of this clonotype. The rearrangement links TRBV6-5 to TRBJ2-2; 9 bases match TRBD1. V was pared by 10 bases and J by 3 bases, with 9 bases of the junction left unmatched. Per germline, CDR1 MNHEY and CDR2 SVGAGI. CDR3 length: 15 amino acids. CDR3 in amino acids: CATRKDRGDTGELFF. DNA for the CDR3: TGTGCCACCAGAAAGGACAGGGGTGACACCGGGGAGCTGTTTTTT.

The chain is built from TRBV27 and TRBJ2-7; D is undetermined. The ends were cut back, 3 bases at V and 1 base at J, with 7 bases in the middle. The CDR3 sequence is 13 residues long. CDR1 is MNHEY and CDR2 is SMNVEV in the germline V gene (reference sequence). DNA for the CDR3: TGTGCCAGCAGTTTGGTCGGATCCTACGAGCAGTACTTC. This gives the protein CASSLVGSYEQYF.

The gene calls are TRBV27 and TRBJ1-2, with D possibly matching TRBD1 (6 bases). In germline, CDR1 is MNHEY, CDR2 SMNVEV (reference sequence). V was shortened by 1 base and J by 8 bases, with 8 bases between the two germline ends. CDR3 length equals 12 residues. The DNA for the CDR3 is TGTGCCAGCAGTTTATACGGGGGCGGCTACACCTTC. Translated: CASSLYGGGYTF.

The V and J genes are TRBV9 and TRBJ2-2; D possibly corresponds to TRBD2 (6 bases). V lost 0 bases and J lost 11, with 20 bases in between. The CDR3 is made up of 16 amino acids. The germline CDR1 and CDR2 sequences are SGDLS and YYNGEE. CDR3 region: CASSVGGTDPPIELFF. The CDR3 nucleotides are TGTGCCAGCAGCGTAGGCGGGACCGACCCACCTATCGAGCTGTTTTTT.

This clonotype was counted between two and nine times. V gene TRBV11-2 combines with J gene TRBJ2-1; a weak D match, TRBD2 (6 bases). The CDR3 has 14 residues. Germline V gives CDR1 SGHAT, CDR2 FQNNGV. V lost 5 bases and J lost 9, with 17 bases in between. The CDR3 loop reads CASSQDWRGGEQFF. The DNA for the CDR3 is TGTGCCAGCAGCCAAGACTGGAGGGGAGGTGAGCAGTTCTTC.

This clonotype occurred a few times. The V call is TRBV5-4, the J call TRBJ2-7, with D perhaps matching TRBD2 (6 bases). The V gene lost 0 bases and the J gene lost 4 bases, with 17 bases spanning the gap. This CDR3 has 16 residues. CDR1 and CDR2 from the germline V gene are SGHNT and YYREEE (reference sequence). The CDR3 region is CASSLDSRGMIYEQYF. The CDR3 DNA is TGTGCCAGCAGCTTGGACTCACGCGGGATGATATACGAGCAGTACTTC.

The J gene is TRBJ1-2, the V gene TRBV7-8; 7 bases fit TRBD1. The junction had 4 bases not matched to a gene; V was cut back by 8 bases and J by 4 bases. Germline CDR1 reads SGHVS; CDR2 reads FQNEAQ. The CDR3 extends over 12 amino acids. The chain's CDR3 is CASWDSAYGYTF. DNA for the CDR3: TGTGCCAGCTGGGACAGCGCCTATGGCTACACCTTC.

The genes are TRBV5-1 and TRBJ2-3; D gene ambiguous. In germline, CDR1 is SGHRS, CDR2 YFSETQ. V lost 1 base, J lost 4 bases, and 10 bases lay in between. CDR3 length: 14 residues. The CDR3 loop is CASSLRSVSDTQYF. CDR3 nucleotide sequence: TGCGCCAGCAGCTTGAGGAGCGTGTCAGATACGCAGTATTTT.

J is TRBJ2-5 and V is TRBV19; 12 nucleotides match TRBD1. V shed 5 bases, J shed 5 bases, and the junction held 9 bases outside the gene matches. Germline CDR1 LNHDA, CDR2 SQIVND (reference sequence). The CDR3 runs to 16 residues. The CDR3 DNA sequence: TGTGCCAGTAGTCCCGCCCGGGACAGGGGGCGGGAGACCCAGTACTTC. It encodes CASSPARDRGRETQYF.

This clonotype has just a few counts. The chain uses TRBV7-9 and TRBJ2-7, with 7 positions matching TRBD2. This CDR3 has 13 residues. The V gene end was trimmed by 2 bases and the J gene end by 5 bases; junction bases not matched to a gene: 3. Germline values: CDR1 SEHNR, CDR2 FQNEAQ (reference sequence). The CDR3 reads CASSLTSANEQYF. CDR3 in DNA: TGTGCCAGCAGCTTAACTAGCGCCAACGAGCAGTACTTC.

The chain employs TRBV7-2 and TRBJ2-2; D is unclear. This CDR3 contains 15 residues. The germline gives CDR1 SGHTA, CDR2 FQGNSA. V lost 3 bases and J 1 base, leaving 9 bases between the germline ends. CDR3 region: CASSLPTVNTGELFF. The CDR3, as DNA: TGTGCCAGCAGCTTGCCTACAGTGAACACCGGGGAGCTGTTTTTT. Filled out from reference TRBV7-2 and TRBJ2-2, the complete variable domain reads GAGVSQSPSNKVTEKGKDVELRCDPISGHTALYWYRQSLGQGLEFLIYFQGNSAPDKSGLPSDRFSAERTGGSVSTLTIQRTQQEDSAVYLCASSLPTVNTGELFFGEGSRLTVL.

The gene calls are TRBV12-3 or TRBV12-4 and TRBJ2-3; TRBD1 is a possible D gene (6 bases). V was cut by 3 bases and J by 4 bases, with 11 bases left in between. The CDR3 runs 14 residues. The CDR3, as DNA: TGTGCCAGCAGTTTTTCACAGGGAGCAGATACGCAGTATTTT. Amino acid sequence: CASSFSQGADTQYF.

This chain links TRBV7-6 with TRBJ2-7; 9 bases map to TRBD1. The CDR3 consists of 13 residues. Trimming took 2 bases from V and 5 from J; bases not matched to a gene: 1. Germline-derived CDR1 and CDR2 are SGHVS and FNYEAQ. The CDR3, as DNA: TGTGCCAGCAGCTTAACAGGGGGCCACGAGCAGTACTTC. It codes for CASSLTGGHEQYF.

This clonotype has a count of ten or more. The chain joins TRBV6-2 or TRBV6-3 to TRBJ2-1; D uncertain. V lost 4 bases, J lost 4 bases, and 11 bases lay in between. Germline values: CDR1 MNHEY, CDR2 SVGEGT. This CDR3 is 14 amino acids long. CDR3 protein: CASSFEPEYNEQFF. CDR3 DNA: TGTGCCAGCAGTTTCGAACCGGAATACAATGAGCAGTTCTTC.